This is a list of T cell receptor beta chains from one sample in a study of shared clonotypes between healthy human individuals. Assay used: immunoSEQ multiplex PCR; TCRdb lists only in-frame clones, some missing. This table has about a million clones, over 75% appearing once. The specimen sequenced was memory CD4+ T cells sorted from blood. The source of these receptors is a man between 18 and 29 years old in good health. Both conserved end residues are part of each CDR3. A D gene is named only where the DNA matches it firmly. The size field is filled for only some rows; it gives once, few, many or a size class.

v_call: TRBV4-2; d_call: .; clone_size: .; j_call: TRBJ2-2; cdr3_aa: CASSQDGMGTGQNTGELFF; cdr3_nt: TGTGCCAGCAGCCAAGATGGGATGGGAACAGGTCAGAACACCGGGGAGCTGTTTTTT
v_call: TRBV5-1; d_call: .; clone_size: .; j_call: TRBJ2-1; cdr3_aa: CASSLNDRSYNEQFF; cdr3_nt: TGCGCCAGCAGCTTGAACGACCGCTCCTACAATGAGCAGTTCTTC
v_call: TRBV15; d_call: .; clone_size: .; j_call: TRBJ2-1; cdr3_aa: CATSRAGSSYNEQFF; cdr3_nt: TGTGCCACCAGCAGAGCCGGCAGCTCCTACAATGAGCAGTTCTTC
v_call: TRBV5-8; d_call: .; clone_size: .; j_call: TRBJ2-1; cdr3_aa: CASSRQGTYNEQFF; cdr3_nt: TGTGCCAGCAGCCGGCAGGGGACCTACAATGAGCAGTTCTTC
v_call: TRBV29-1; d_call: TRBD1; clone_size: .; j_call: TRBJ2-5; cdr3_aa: CSVRDRTTQETQYF; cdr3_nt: TGCAGCGTCCGGGACAGAACTACCCAAGAGACCCAGTACTTC
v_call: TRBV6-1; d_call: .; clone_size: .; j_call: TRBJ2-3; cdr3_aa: CAGKQGWGTDTQYF; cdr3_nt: TGTGCCGGGAAACAGGGCTGGGGCACAGATACGCAGTATTTT
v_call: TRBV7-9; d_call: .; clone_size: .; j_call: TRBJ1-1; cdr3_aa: CASSFSQAALSRGTEAFF; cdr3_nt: TGTGCCAGCAGCTTCTCTCAGGCAGCTCTCTCCCGAGGCACTGAAGCTTTCTTT
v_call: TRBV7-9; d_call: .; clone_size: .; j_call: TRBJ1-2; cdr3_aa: CASRRLTFGGDYGYTF; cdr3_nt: TGTGCCAGCAGACGCCTCACCTTTGGGGGCGACTATGGCTACACCTTC
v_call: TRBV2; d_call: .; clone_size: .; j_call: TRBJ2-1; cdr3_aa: CASSVIEGRHEQFF; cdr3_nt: TGTGCCAGCAGCGTTATAGAGGGCCGGCATGAGCAGTTCTTC
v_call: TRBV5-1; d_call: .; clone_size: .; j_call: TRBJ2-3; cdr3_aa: CASSLGGGRTDTQYF; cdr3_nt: TGCGCCAGCAGCTTGGGCGGGGGCCGCACAGATACGCAGTATTTT
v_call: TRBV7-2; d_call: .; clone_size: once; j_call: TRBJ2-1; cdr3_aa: CASTDGPGKRVSSYNEQFF; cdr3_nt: TGTGCCAGCACCGACGGCCCAGGGAAGCGGGTTAGCTCCTACAATGAGCAGTTCTTC
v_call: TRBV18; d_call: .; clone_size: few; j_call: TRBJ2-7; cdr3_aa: CASSPMAHEQYF; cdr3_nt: TGTGCCAGCTCACCAATGGCCCACGAGCAGTACTTC
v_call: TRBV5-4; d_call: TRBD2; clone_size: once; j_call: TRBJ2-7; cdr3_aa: CASSSFSGGYEQYF; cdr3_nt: TGTGCCAGCAGCTCATTCAGCGGGGGCTACGAGCAGTACTTC
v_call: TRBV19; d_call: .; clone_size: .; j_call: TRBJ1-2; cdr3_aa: CASRGPLMDYGYTF; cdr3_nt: TGTGCCAGTAGGGGTCCTTTGATGGACTATGGCTACACCTTC